This entry lists 3 T cell receptor beta chains sequenced from one sample in a study of cytomegalovirus exposure and HLA in healthy donors. 60 Vbeta and 13 Jbeta primers were used in PCR. TCRdb's table, derived via immunoSEQ multiplex PCR, lists solely in-frame clones and lacks some. The sample carries more than 150,000 clones, roughly 85% recorded once. The sequencing sample was made of PBMCs. The receptors derive from a man aged 45 to 65 in good health and CMV-seropositive.

This chain uses TRBV19 with TRBJ2-7, with D possibly TRBD2 on 5 matching bases. The CDR3 loop spans 13 amino acids. The V end was cut by 8 bases, the J end by 4 bases, with 15 bases between. Germline values: CDR1 LNHDA, CDR2 SQIVND (reference sequence). CDR3 sequence reads: CASRPLGSYEQYF. CDR3 sequence (DNA): TGTGCCAGTCGACCCTTGGGGAGTTACGAGCAGTACTTC.

This chain uses TRBV5-6 with TRBJ2-5; TRBD2 matches 7 bases. The CDR3 has 13 residues. CDR1 and CDR2 (germline): SGHDT, YYEEEE. V trimming: 0 bases; J trimming: 5 bases; junction bases outside the gene matches: 1. The CDR3 coding sequence is TGTGCCAGCAGCTTGGGGGACTACGAGACCCAGTACTTC. It codes for CASSLGDYETQYF.

The V and J genes are TRBV20-1 and TRBJ1-2; the match to TRBD1 covers 9 bases. Germline lookup yields CDR1 DFQATT and CDR2 SNEGSKA (reference sequence). V gave up 6 bases and J gave up 11 bases; unmatched junction bases: 4. CDR3 length: 10 residues. Here the CDR3 DNA reads TGCAGTGCCGGGGACAGGGAGTACACCTTC. It yields the protein CSAGDREYTF.